This TCR beta chain appears in the sequencing data of a study of CXCR3-negative and CXCR3-positive naive CD8 T cells (dated by TCRdb to about 2019). For context, the study as a whole: In total, around 140 million TRB reads were obtained, corresponding to roughly 1.5 +/- 0.3 million reads per library. Naive subsets from roughly 5 donors and memory cells from 3 donors were included in the TRBV-TRBJ cluster analysis. Data from 11 donors, pooled across two independent experiments, went into the diversity and physicochemical repertoire analyses.

Each CD8+ T cell subset was flow-sorted in triplicate, and 300,000 cells per subset were placed directly into RLT lysis buffer. To exclude memory contaminants, naive CD8+ T cells were stringently defined as CD45RO-CCR7+CD27+CD95-. Peripheral blood mononuclear cells were isolated from buffy coats by standard density gradient centrifugation. Naive CXCR3-negative and CXCR3-positive CD8+ T cells were flow-sorted using a FACSAria III. Total RNA was extracted from sorted cells using an RNeasy Mini Kit. General study outcomes and caveats: Because CXCR3 expression was partially decreased after cryopreservation, freshly isolated PBMCs were used for most assays. TRB CDR3s from CXCR3-positive naive cells showed higher hydrophobicity (lower Kidera factor 4), lower energy, and higher strength and volume indices than CXCR3-negative naive cells. TRBV-TRBJ usage was similar between naive CXCR3-negative and CXCR3-positive cells from the same donor, while memory cells showed distinct patterns. Because surface CD5, which is linked to self-reactivity in mice, was comparable between the naive subsets, TCR interaction strength was also inferred from TRB CDR3 physicochemical properties. Comparably high repertoire diversity was found in both naive subsets, whereas much lower repertoire diversity was found in memory CD8+ T cells.

As regards this clonotype: The antigen it recognizes is unknown.

Sequencing took place on a NextSeq 550. The Human TCR Profiling Kit (MiLaboratory) was used to prepare UMI-labeled 5' RACE TRB cDNA libraries. cDNA synthesis used the entire amount of extracted RNA, and PCR amplification then used the entire amount of cDNA produced. Libraries were prepared in parallel with an identical number of PCR cycles. From the authors' description of their analysis: About 54,000 +/- 9,700 unique UMI-labeled TRB cDNA molecules per library were extracted with MIGEC and MiXCR, with at least two reads per UMI required. On average, each library contained about 40,000 +/- 10,000 functional in-frame TRB CDR3 nucleotide clonotypes without stop codons. Diversity metrics, including normalized Shannon-Wiener and Chao1, were computed in VDJtools after downsampling to 5000 UMI-labeled TRB molecules per sample. Clonotype-size-weighted physicochemical properties of the central five CDR3 residues (interaction energy, strength, volume and Kidera factor 4) were computed in VDJtools. Reprocessed by TCRdb, the reads give a single entry per CDR3 protein sequence, without DNA. The V and J calls reflect TCRdb's pipeline rather than the authors' work. For this sample, the table gives about 3,700 distinct CDR3 sequences. The ten largest clones take up just under 2% of the sample.

Sequencing was carried out using naive CXCR3- CD8+ T cells from blood. The intended sense of this specimen's cell subset or site label: CD45RO-CCR7+CD27+CD95- naive CD8+ T cells lacking CXCR3 (TNR3-). The receptor comes from a human donor in good health. Some clones in this sample may be carry-over from other donors' samples.

The CDR3 sequence is CATSRGTGKGSPLHF. The sequence links TRBV15 to TRBJ1-6; the TCRdb D gene call, TRBD1, has no DNA to confirm it. Sequences LNHNV (CDR1) and YYDKDF (CDR2) are obtained from the germline V gene (reference sequence). The CDR3 contains 15 residues, cysteine and phenylalanine counted. This entry has no DNA.